These T cell receptor beta chains were read from a single sample in a study of T cell changes during pregnancy in multiple sclerosis. Using immunoSEQ multiplex PCR, the repertoire was profiled, and TCRdb retains in-frame clones only, with some absent. The sample lists roughly 60,000 clones, about 92% occurring once. The specimen comprised peripheral blood, sampled in the second trimester of pregnancy. These receptors were collected from a female donor in good health, enrolled as a control in a pregnancy study. CDR3s include the opening cysteine and the closing phenylalanine or tryptophan. A D gene is named only where the DNA matches it firmly. A clone size is listed for some rows: how often the clone was seen (once, few, many), or a class if it is expanded.

D: TRBD1; J: TRBJ2-5; V: TRBV28; size: .; CDR3: CASSLKDRAQETQYF; DNA: TGTGCCAGCAGTTTAAAGGACAGGGCGCAGGAGACCCAGTACTTC
D: .; J: TRBJ1-1; V: TRBV28; size: .; CDR3: CASSLKGGVRVTEAFF; DNA: TGTGCCAGCAGTTTGAAGGGTGGGGTGCGGGTTACTGAAGCTTTCTTT
D: TRBD1; J: TRBJ1-2; V: TRBV4-1; size: .; CDR3: CASTRGEDRGYYGYTF; DNA: TGCGCCAGCACCCGGGGAGAGGACAGGGGCTACTATGGCTACACCTTC
D: TRBD1; J: TRBJ1-2; V: TRBV5-8; size: .; CDR3: CASRPRDRGPEDYGYTF; DNA: TGTGCCAGCAGACCCCGGGACAGGGGGCCGGAGGACTATGGCTACACCTTC
D: .; J: TRBJ1-1; V: TRBV28; size: .; CDR3: CASSLTQRNTEAFF; DNA: TGTGCCAGCAGTTTAACACAACGGAACACTGAAGCTTTCTTT
D: .; J: TRBJ2-3; V: TRBV6-6; size: .; CDR3: CASSLSGGSTDTQYF; DNA: TGTGCCAGCAGTCTTAGCGGAGGGAGCACAGATACGCAGTATTTT
D: TRBD2; J: TRBJ2-3; V: TRBV9; size: .; CDR3: CASSVGRGGGDTQYF; DNA: TGTGCCAGCAGCGTCGGGCGGGGGGGAGGAGATACGCAGTATTTT
D: TRBD1; J: TRBJ1-5; V: TRBV5-6; size: once; CDR3: CASSLSRDRGEGPQHF; DNA: TGTGCCAGCAGCTTGAGCCGGGACAGGGGAGAGGGGCCCCAGCATTTT
D: TRBD1; J: TRBJ1-3; V: TRBV5-6; size: .; CDR3: CASSFGQAGVGNTIYF; DNA: TGTGCCAGCAGCTTCGGACAGGCAGGGGTCGGAAACACCATATATTTT
D: TRBD1; J: TRBJ1-5; V: TRBV19; size: few; CDR3: CASTTGTGISFQPQHF; DNA: TGTGCCAGTACCACCGGGACAGGGATCTCCTTTCAGCCCCAGCATTTT
D: TRBD1; J: TRBJ1-1; V: TRBV28; size: few; CDR3: CASNRDSSDTEAFF; DNA: TGTGCCAGCAATAGGGACAGCTCAGACACTGAAGCTTTCTTT
D: TRBD1; J: TRBJ2-1; V: TRBV7-3; size: once; CDR3: CASSQQPDRYNEQFF; DNA: TGTGCCAGCAGCCAACAACCGGACAGGTACAATGAGCAGTTCTTC
D: .; J: TRBJ1-5; V: TRBV27; size: .; CDR3: CASKEPGVNQPQHF; DNA: TGTGCCAGCAAAGAACCAGGGGTCAATCAGCCCCAGCATTTT
D: .; J: TRBJ1-2; V: TRBV19; size: .; CDR3: CASNPRQATNYGYTF; DNA: TGTGCCAGTAATCCCCGCCAGGCCACAAACTATGGCTACACCTTC
D: .; J: TRBJ1-1; V: TRBV18; size: .; CDR3: CASSPLGGEREAFF; DNA: TGTGCCAGCTCCCCCTTGGGGGGGGAAAGGGAAGCTTTCTTT
D: TRBD1; J: TRBJ2-7; V: TRBV5-5; size: once; CDR3: CASSPTGQGSDEQYF; DNA: TGTGCCAGCAGCCCAACGGGACAGGGGAGTGACGAGCAGTACTTC
D: .; J: TRBJ1-4; V: TRBV10-3; size: few; CDR3: CAIQQGINEKLFF; DNA: TGTGCCATCCAACAGGGAATTAATGAAAAACTGTTTTTT
D: .; J: TRBJ2-2; V: TRBV18; size: .; CDR3: CASSPTANTGELFF; DNA: TGTGCCAGCTCACCAACGGCGAACACCGGGGAGCTGTTTTTT
D: .; J: TRBJ1-4; V: TRBV5-1; size: .; CDR3: CASSLVGAHTNEKLFF; DNA: TGCGCCAGCAGCTTGGTAGGGGCGCACACTAATGAAAAACTGTTTTTT
D: .; J: TRBJ2-1; V: TRBV25-1; size: .; CDR3: CASSEYGGSREQFF; DNA: TGTGCCAGCAGTGAATATGGGGGGAGTCGTGAGCAGTTCTTC
D: .; J: TRBJ1-2; V: TRBV7-2; size: .; CDR3: CASSLASRARLNYGYTF; DNA: TGTGCCAGCAGCTTAGCGAGTAGAGCCAGGCTTAACTATGGCTACACCTTC
D: TRBD2; J: TRBJ2-1; V: TRBV6-5; size: .; CDR3: CASKLAGPYNEQFF; DNA: TGTGCCAGCAAGCTAGCGGGACCCTACAATGAGCAGTTCTTC
D: TRBD2; J: TRBJ2-1; V: TRBV25-1; size: .; CDR3: CASNARGTSGNNEQFF; DNA: TGTGCCAGCAACGCGAGAGGGACTAGCGGAAACAATGAGCAGTTCTTC
D: .; J: TRBJ1-6; V: TRBV25-1; size: .; CDR3: CASSQQLNSPLHF; DNA: TGTGCCAGCAGTCAACAGCTAAATTCACCCCTCCACTTT
D: .; J: TRBJ1-4; V: TRBV2; size: .; CDR3: CASSDWGESEKLFF; DNA: TGTGCCAGCAGTGATTGGGGAGAGAGTGAAAAACTGTTTTTT
D: TRBD1; J: TRBJ1-5; V: TRBV7-8; size: .; CDR3: CASSLAAGGVDDQPQHF; DNA: TGTGCCAGCAGCTTAGCTGCAGGGGGCGTCGATGATCAGCCCCAGCATTTT
D: TRBD1; J: TRBJ1-1; V: TRBV2; size: .; CDR3: CASRSPDRGTEAFF; DNA: TGTGCCAGCAGATCCCCGGACAGGGGCACTGAAGCTTTCTTT
D: TRBD1; J: TRBJ1-1; V: TRBV5-8; size: .; CDR3: CASSFFSGGTEAFF; DNA: TGTGCCAGCAGCTTTTTTTCAGGGGGCACTGAAGCTTTCTTT